The 3 T cell receptor beta chains below were found in one sample sequenced in a study of cytotoxic CD8 clonotypes in ibrutinib-treated CLL. Sequencing was performed with immunoSEQ multiplex PCR; in TCRdb, only in-frame clones are kept and a portion is missing. The sample has fewer than 400,000 clones; 67% are singletons. The sequenced sample was PBMCs, obtained after 36 months of ibrutinib treatment. These receptors came from a human donor with chronic lymphocytic leukemia.

The chain couples TRBV19 to TRBJ1-5; weak D call: TRBD1 (6 bases). Germline lookup yields CDR1 LNHDA and CDR2 SQIVND (reference sequence). This CDR3 has 15 amino acids. Trimming pared 5 bases from V and 3 bases from J, leaving 14 bases between. The CDR3 is CASSAYREPNQPQHF. The CDR3, as DNA: TGTGCCAGTAGTGCCTACAGGGAACCCAATCAGCCCCAGCATTTT. The whole variable domain, remainder taken from reference TRBV19 and TRBJ1-5, is DGGITQSPKYLFRKEGQNVTLSCEQNLNHDAMYWYRQDPGQGLRLIYYSQIVNDFQKGDIAEGYSVSREKKESFPLTVTSAQKNPTAFYLCASSAYREPNQPQHFGDGTRLSIL.

The chain recombines TRBV4-3 with TRBJ2-7, with D possibly being TRBD2 (7 bases). Deletions cut 0 bases from V and 3 bases from J, with 12 bases between. The CDR3 is 15 amino acids. Germline CDR1 LGHNA, CDR2 YSLEER. CDR3 sequence (DNA): TGCGCCAGCAGCCAAGAGGGGGGGCGCGACTACGAGCAGTACTTC. Translation: CASSQEGGRDYEQYF.

This clone showed up just once. The rearrangement uses TRBV7-6 and TRBJ2-1; possibly TRBD2 for D (6 bases). CDR1 is SGHVS, CDR2 FNYEAQ, per germline. The ends were cut back, 1 base at V and 1 base at J, with 23 bases in the middle. The CDR3 is 20 residues long. CDR3 region: CASSLVYRVGPGGSYNEQFF. CDR3 sequence (DNA): TGTGCCAGCAGCTTAGTATATAGGGTTGGACCCGGAGGGTCCTACAATGAGCAGTTCTTC.